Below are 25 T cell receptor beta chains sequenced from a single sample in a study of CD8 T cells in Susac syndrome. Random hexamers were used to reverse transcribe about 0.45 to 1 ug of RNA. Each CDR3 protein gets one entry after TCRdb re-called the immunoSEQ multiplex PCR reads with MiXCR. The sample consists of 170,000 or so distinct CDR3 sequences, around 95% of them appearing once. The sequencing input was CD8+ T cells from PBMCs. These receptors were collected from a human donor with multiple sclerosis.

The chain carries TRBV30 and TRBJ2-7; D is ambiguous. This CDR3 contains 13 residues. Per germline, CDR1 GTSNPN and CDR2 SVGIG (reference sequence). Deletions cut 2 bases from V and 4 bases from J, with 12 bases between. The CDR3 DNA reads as TGTGCCTGGAGTTCGATAGACTTTTACGAGCAGTACTTC. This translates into CAWSSIDFYEQYF.

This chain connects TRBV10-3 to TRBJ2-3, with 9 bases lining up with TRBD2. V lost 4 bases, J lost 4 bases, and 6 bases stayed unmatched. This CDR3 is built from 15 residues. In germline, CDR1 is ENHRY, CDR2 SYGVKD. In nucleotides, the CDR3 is TGTGCCATCAGTGTTGGCGGGAGGGCCGCAGATACGCAGTATTTT. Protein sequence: CAISVGGRAADTQYF.

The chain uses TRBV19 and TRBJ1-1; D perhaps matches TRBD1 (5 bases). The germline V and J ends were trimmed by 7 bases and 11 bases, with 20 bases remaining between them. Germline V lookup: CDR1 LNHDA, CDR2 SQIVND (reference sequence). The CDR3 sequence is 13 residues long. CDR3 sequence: CASTDGDLKSAFF. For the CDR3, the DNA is TGTGCCAGTACGGACGGGGACCTGAAGTCGGCTTTCTTT.

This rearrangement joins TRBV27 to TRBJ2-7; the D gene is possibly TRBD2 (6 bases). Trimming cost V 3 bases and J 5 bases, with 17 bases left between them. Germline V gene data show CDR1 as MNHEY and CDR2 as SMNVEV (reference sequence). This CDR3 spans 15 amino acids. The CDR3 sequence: CASSFLGRILDEQYF. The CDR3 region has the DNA TGTGCCAGCAGTTTTTTAGGGAGGATTCTCGACGAGCAGTACTTC.

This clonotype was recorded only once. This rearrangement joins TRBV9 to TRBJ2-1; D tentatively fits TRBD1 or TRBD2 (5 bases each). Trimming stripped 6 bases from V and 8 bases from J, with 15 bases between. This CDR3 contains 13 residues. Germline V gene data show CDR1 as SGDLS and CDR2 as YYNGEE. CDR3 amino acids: CASTSPLGDEQFF. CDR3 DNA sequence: TGTGCCAGCACCTCCCCTCTGGGGGATGAGCAGTTCTTC.

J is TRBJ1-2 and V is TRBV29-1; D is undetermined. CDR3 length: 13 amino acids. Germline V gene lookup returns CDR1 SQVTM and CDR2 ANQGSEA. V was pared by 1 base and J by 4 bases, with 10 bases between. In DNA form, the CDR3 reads TGCAGCGTTGAAGGTGCAACGAGCTATGGCTACACCTTC. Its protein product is CSVEGATSYGYTF.

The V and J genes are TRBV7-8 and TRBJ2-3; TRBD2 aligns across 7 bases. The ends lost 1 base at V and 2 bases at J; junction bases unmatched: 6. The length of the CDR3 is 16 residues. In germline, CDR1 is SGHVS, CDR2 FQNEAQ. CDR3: CASSLGAGGITDTQYF. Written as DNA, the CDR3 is TGTGCCAGCAGCTTAGGGGCCGGGGGGATCACAGATACGCAGTATTTT.

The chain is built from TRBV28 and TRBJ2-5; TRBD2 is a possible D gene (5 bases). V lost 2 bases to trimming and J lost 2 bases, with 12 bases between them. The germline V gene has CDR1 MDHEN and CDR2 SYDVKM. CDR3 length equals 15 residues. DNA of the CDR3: TGTGCCAGCAGTTTAGTCCGGGGTGAGCAAGAGACCCAGTACTTC. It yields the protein CASSLVRGEQETQYF.

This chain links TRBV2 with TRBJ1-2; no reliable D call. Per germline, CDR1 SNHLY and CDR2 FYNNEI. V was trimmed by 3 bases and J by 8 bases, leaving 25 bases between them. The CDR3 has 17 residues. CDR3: CASSDLVGRVERHGYTF. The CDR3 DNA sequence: TGTGCCAGCAGTGATCTCGTTGGTCGTGTCGAGCGACACGGCTACACCTTC.

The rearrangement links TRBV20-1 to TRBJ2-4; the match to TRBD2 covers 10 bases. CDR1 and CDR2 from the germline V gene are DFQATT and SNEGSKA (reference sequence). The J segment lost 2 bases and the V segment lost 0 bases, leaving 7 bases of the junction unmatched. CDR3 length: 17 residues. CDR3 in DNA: TGCAGTGCTAGAGATGGCAGCGGGGGGGCCTCCAAAAACATTCAGTACTTC. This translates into CSARDGSGGASKNIQYF.

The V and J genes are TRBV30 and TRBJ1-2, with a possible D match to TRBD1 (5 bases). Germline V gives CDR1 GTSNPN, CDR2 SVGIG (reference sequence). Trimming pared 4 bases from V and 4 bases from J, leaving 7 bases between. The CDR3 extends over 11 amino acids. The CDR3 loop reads CAWTGGYGYTF. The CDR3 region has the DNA TGTGCCTGGACGGGGGGCTATGGCTACACCTTC. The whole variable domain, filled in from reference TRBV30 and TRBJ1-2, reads SQTIHQWPATLVQPVGSPLSLECTVEGTSNPNLYWYRQAAGRGLQLLFYSVGIGQISSEVPQNLSASRPQDRQFILSSKKLLLSDSGFYLCAWTGGYGYTFGSGTRLTVV.

CDR3 DNA: TGTGCCAGTAGTATACGGGGGACAGTCTACGAGCAGTACTTC. Translating gives CASSIRGTVYEQYF. The V call is TRBV19, the J call TRBJ2-7, with D perhaps TRBD1 (7 bases). The CDR3 contains 14 residues. Germline V gene data show CDR1 as LNHDA and CDR2 as SQIVND (reference sequence). The ends were cut back, 2 bases at V and 3 bases at J, with 11 bases in the middle. The complete variable domain, with remaining parts taken from reference TRBV19 and TRBJ2-7, reads DGGITQSPKYLFRKEGQNVTLSCEQNLNHDAMYWYRQDPGQGLRLIYYSQIVNDFQKGDIAEGYSVSREKKESFPLTVTSAQKNPTAFYLCASSIRGTVYEQYFGPGTRLTVT.

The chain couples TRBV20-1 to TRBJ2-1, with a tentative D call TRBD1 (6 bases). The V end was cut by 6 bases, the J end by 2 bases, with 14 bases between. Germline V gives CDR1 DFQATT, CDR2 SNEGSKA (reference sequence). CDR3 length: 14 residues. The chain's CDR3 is CSARAGAPYNEQFF. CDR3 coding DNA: TGCAGTGCCCGGGCAGGGGCCCCCTACAATGAGCAGTTCTTC.

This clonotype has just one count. This chain's CDR3 is CASSLVATKVGEQYF. In DNA form, the CDR3 reads TGTGCCAGCAGCTTGGTTGCGACTAAGGTCGGCGAGCAGTACTTC. The chain is built from TRBV5-6 and TRBJ2-7, with D possibly matching TRBD2 (5 bases). CDR3 size: 15 residues. Germline V gives CDR1 SGHDT, CDR2 YYEEEE. V was trimmed by 0 bases and J by 6 bases, leaving 16 bases between them. Drawing the rest from reference TRBV5-6 and TRBJ2-7, the complete variable domain is DAGVTQSPTHLIKTRGQQVTLRCSPKSGHDTVSWYQQALGQGPQFIFQYYEEEERQRGNFPDRFSGHQFPNYSSELNVNALLLGDSALYLCASSLVATKVGEQYFGPGTRLTVT.

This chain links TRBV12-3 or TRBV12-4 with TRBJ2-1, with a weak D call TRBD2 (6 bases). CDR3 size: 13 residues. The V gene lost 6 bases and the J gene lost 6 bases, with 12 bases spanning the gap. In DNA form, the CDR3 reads TGTGCCAGCAGCCCATTGGGGGGCAATGAGCAGTTCTTC. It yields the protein CASSPLGGNEQFF.

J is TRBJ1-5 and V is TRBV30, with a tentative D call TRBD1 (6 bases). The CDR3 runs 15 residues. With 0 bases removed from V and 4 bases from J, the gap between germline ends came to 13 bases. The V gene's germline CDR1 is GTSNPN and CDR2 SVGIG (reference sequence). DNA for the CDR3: TGTGCCTGGAGTGTAGGGCAGGGGTGGAATCAGCCCCAGCATTTT. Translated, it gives CAWSVGQGWNQPQHF. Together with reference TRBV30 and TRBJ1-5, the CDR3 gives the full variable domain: SQTIHQWPATLVQPVGSPLSLECTVEGTSNPNLYWYRQAAGRGLQLLFYSVGIGQISSEVPQNLSASRPQDRQFILSSKKLLLSDSGFYLCAWSVGQGWNQPQHFGDGTRLSIL.

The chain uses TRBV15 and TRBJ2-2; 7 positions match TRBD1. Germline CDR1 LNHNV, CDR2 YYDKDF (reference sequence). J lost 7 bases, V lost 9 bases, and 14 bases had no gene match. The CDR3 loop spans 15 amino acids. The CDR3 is CATHYRDREHGELFF. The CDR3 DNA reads TGTGCCACGCACTACCGTGACAGGGAACACGGGGAGCTGTTTTTT.

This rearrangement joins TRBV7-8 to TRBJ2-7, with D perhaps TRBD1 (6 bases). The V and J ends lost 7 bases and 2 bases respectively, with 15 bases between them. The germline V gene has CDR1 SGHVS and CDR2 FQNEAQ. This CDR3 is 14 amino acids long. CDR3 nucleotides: TGTGCCAGCAACCACGGGACAACCGCCTACGAGCAGTACTTC. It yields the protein CASNHGTTAYEQYF.

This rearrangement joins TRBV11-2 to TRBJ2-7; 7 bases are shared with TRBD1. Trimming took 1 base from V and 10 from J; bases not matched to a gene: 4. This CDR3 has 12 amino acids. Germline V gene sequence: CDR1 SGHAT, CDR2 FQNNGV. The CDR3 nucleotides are TGTGCCAGCAGCTTAGGGGGGACAGCCCAGTACTTC. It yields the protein CASSLGGTAQYF.

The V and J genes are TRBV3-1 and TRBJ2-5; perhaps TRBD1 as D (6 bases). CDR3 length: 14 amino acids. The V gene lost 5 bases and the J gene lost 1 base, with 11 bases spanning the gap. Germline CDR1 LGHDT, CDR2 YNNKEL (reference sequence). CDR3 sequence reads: CASSAWTAQETQYF. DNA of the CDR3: TGTGCCAGCAGCGCCTGGACAGCCCAAGAGACCCAGTACTTC.

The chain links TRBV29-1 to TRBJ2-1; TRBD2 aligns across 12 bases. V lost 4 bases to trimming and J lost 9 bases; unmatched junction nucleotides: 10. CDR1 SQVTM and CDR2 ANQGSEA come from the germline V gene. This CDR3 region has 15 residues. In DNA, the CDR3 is TGCAGCGTTGGCCTAGCGGGAGGGGAAAGGGGTGAGCAGTTCTTC. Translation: CSVGLAGGERGEQFF.

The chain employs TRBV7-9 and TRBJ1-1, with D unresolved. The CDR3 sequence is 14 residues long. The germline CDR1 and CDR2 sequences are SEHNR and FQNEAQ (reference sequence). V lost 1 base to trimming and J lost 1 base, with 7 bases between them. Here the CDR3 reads CASSLGEGNTEAFF. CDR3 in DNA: TGTGCCAGCAGCTTAGGCGAGGGGAACACTGAAGCTTTCTTT.

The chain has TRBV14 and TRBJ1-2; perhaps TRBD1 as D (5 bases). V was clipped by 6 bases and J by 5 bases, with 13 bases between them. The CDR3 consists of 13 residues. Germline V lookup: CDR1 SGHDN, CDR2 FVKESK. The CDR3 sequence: CASSPAGTYGYTF. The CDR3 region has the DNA TGTGCCAGCAGTCCCGCAGGGACGTATGGCTACACCTTC. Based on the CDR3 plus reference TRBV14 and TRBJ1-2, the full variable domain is EAGVTQFPSHSVIEKGQTVTLRCDPISGHDNLYWYRRVMGKEIKFLLHFVKESKQDESGMPNNRFLAERTGGTYSTLKVQPAELEDSGVYFCASSPAGTYGYTFGSGTRLTVV.

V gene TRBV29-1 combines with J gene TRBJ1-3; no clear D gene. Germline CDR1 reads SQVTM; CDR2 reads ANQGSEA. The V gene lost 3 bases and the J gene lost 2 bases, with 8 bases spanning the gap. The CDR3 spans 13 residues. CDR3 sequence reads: CSVEGGTGNTIYF. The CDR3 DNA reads TGCAGCGTTGAGGGCGGGACTGGAAACACCATATATTTT.

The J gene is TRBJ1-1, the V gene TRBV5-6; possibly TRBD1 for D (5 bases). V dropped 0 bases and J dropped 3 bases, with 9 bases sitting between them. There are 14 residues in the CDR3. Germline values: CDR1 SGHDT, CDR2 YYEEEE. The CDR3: CASSLAGFDTEAFF. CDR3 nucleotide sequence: TGTGCCAGCAGCTTGGCAGGGTTTGACACTGAAGCTTTCTTT.